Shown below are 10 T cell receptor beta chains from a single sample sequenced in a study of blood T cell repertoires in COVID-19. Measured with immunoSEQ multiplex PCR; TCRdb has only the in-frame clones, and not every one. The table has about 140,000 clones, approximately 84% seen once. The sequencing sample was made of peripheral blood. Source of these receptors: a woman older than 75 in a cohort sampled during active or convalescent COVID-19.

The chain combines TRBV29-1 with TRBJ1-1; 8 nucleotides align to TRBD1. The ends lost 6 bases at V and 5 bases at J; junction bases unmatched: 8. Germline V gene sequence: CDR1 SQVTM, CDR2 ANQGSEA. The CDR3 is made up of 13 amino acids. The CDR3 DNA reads TGCAGCGTCAGCACAGGGGGAATGACTGAAGCTTTCTTT. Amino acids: CSVSTGGMTEAFF.

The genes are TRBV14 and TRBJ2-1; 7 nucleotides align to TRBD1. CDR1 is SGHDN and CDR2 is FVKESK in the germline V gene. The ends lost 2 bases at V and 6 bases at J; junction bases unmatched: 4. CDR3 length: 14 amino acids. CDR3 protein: CASSQFKGANEQFF. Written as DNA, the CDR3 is TGTGCCAGCAGCCAATTTAAGGGGGCCAATGAGCAGTTCTTC.

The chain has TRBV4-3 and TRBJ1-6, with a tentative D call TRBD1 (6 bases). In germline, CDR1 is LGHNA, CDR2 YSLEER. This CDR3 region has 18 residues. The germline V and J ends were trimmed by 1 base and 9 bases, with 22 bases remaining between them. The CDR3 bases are TGCGCCAGCAGCCAAGTCGTAGTTAACAGGGTTATTCTTTCACCCCTCCACTTT. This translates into CASSQVVVNRVILSPLHF.

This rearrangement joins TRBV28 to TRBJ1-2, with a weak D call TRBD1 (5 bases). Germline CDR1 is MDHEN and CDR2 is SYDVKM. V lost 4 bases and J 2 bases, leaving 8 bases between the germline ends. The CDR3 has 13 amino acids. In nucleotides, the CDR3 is TGTGCCAGCAGTTCTACAGGAAACTATGGCTACACCTTC. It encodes CASSSTGNYGYTF.

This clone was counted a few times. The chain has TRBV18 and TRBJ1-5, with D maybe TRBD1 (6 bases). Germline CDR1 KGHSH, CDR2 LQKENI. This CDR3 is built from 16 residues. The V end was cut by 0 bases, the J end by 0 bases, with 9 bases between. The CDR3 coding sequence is TGTGCCAGCTCACCACCGAACAGGGCTAGCAATCAGCCCCAGCATTTT. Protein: CASSPPNRASNQPQHF.

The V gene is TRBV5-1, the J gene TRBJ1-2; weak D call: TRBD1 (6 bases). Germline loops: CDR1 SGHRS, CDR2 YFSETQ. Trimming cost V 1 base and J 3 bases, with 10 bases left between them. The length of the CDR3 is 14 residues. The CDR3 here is CASSLTGFDYGYTF. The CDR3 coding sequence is TGCGCCAGCAGCTTGACAGGGTTCGACTATGGCTACACCTTC.

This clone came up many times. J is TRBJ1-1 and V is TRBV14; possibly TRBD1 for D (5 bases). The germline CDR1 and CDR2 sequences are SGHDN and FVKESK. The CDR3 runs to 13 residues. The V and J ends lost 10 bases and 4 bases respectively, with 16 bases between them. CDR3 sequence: CATSFAGTTEAFF. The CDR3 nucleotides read TGTGCCACCTCCTTCGCGGGGACCACTGAAGCTTTCTTT.

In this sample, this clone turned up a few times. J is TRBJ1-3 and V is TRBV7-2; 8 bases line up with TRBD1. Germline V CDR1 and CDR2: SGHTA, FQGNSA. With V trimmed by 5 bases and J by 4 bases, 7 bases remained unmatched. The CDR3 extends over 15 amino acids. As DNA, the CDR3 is TGTGCCAGCAGCCTCCAGGGGGCGGTAGGAAACACCATATATTTT. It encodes CASSLQGAVGNTIYF.

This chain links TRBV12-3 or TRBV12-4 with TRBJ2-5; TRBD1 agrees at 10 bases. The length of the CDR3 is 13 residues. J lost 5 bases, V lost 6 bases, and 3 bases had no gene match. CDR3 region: CASRTGGSETQYF. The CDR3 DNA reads TGTGCCAGCAGGACAGGGGGCAGTGAGACCCAGTACTTC.

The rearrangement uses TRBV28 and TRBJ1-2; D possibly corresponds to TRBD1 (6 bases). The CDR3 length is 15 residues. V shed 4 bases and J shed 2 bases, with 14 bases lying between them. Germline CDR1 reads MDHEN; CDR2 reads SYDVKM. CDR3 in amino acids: CASSWQGQPNYGYTF. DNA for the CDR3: TGTGCCAGCAGTTGGCAAGGACAGCCAAACTATGGCTACACCTTC.